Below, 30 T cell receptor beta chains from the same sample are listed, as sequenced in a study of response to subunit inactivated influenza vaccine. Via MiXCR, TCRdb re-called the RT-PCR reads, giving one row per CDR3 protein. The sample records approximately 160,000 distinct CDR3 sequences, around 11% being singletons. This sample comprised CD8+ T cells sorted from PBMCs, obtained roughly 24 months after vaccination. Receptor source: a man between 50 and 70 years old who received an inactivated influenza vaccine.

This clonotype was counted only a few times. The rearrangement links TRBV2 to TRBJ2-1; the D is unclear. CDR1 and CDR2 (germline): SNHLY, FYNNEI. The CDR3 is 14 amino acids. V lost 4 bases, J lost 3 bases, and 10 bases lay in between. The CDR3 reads CASSGSSSYNEQFF. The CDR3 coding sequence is TGTGCCAGCAGTGGTTCGAGTAGCTACAATGAGCAGTTCTTC.

The CDR3 loop reads CASSETGTSGMSSYEQYF. The CDR3 region has the DNA TGCGCCAGCAGTGAGACCGGGACTAGCGGGATGAGCTCCTACGAGCAGTACTTC. The chain links TRBV10-1 to TRBJ2-7, with 13 positions matching TRBD2. The CDR3 is 18 residues long. V gave up 2 bases and J gave up 0 bases; unmatched junction bases: 7. The germline CDR1 and CDR2 sequences are WNHNN and SYGVQD (reference sequence).

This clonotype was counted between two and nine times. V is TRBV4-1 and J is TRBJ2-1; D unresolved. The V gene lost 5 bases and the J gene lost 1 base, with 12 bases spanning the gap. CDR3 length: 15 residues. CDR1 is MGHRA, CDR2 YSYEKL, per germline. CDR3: CASSYTSESYNEQFF. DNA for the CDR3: TGCGCCAGCAGCTACACAAGCGAGTCCTACAATGAGCAGTTCTTC.

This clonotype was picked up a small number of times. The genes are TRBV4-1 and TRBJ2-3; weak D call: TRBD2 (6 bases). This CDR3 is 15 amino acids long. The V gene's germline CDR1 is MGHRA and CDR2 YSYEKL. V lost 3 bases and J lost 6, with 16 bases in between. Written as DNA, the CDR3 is TGCGCCAGCAGCCAGATTAATAGCGGCTTGGATACGCAGTATTTT. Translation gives CASSQINSGLDTQYF.

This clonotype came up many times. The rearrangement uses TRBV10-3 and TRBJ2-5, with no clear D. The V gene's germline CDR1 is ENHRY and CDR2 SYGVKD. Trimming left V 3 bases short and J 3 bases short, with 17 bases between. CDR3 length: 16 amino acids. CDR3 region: CAISEDTARAEETQYF. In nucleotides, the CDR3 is TGTGCCATCAGTGAAGACACTGCAAGGGCGGAAGAGACCCAGTACTTC.

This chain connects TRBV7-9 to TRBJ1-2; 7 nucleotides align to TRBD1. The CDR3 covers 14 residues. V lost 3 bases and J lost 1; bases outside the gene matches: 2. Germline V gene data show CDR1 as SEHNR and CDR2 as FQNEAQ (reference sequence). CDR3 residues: CASSLGQNNYGYTF. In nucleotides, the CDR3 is TGTGCCAGCAGCTTGGGACAGAATAACTATGGCTACACCTTC.

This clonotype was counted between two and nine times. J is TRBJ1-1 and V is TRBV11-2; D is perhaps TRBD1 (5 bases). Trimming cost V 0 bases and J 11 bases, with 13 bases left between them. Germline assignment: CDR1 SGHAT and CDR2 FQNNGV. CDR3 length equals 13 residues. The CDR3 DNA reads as TGTGCCAGCAGCTTAGACGGGCTGGGGGGGGCTTTCTTT. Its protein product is CASSLDGLGGAFF. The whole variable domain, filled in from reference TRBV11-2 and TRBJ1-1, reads EAGVAQSPRYKIIEKRQSVAFWCNPISGHATLYWYQQILGQGPKLLIQFQNNGVVDDSQLPKDRFSAERLKGVDSTLKIQPAKLEDSAVYLCASSLDGLGGAFFGQGTRLTVV.

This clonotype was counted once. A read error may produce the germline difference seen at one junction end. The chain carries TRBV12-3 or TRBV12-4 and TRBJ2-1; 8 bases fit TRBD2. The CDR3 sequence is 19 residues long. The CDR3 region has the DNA TGTGCCTGCAGTTTAGGGCGGGGACTAGTCATTTCTTCCTACAATGAGCAGTTCTTC. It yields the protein CACSLGRGLVISSYNEQFF.

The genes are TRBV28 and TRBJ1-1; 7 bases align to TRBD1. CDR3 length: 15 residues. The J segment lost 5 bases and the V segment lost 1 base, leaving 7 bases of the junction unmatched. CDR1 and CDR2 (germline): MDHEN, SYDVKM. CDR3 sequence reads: CASSLFGQGGTEAFF. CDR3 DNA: TGTGCCAGCAGTTTATTTGGGCAGGGGGGGACTGAAGCTTTCTTT.

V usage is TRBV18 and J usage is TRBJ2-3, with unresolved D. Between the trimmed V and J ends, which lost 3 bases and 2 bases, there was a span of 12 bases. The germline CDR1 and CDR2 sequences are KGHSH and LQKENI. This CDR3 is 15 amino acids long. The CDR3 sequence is CASSPGTTYTDTQYF. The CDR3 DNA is TGTGCCAGCTCACCGGGCACCACCTACACAGATACGCAGTATTTT.

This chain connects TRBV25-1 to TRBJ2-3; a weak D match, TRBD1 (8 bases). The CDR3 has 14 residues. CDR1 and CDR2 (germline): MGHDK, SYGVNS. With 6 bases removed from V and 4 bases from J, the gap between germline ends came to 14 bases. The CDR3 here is CASRQGGFADTQYF. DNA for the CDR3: TGTGCCAGCAGACAGGGGGGGTTTGCAGATACGCAGTATTTT.

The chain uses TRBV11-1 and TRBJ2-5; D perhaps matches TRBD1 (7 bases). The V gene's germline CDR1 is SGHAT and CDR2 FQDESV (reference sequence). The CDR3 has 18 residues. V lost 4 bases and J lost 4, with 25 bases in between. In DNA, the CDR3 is TGTGCCAGCAGCTCGGGGGTCTATTGGGGACAGATGCCAGAGACCCAGTACTTC. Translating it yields CASSSGVYWGQMPETQYF.

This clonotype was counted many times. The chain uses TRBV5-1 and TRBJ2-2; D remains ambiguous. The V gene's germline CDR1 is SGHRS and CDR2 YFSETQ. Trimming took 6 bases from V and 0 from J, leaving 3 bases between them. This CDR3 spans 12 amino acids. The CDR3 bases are TGCGCCAGCAATCCGAACACCGGGGAGCTGTTTTTT. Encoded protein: CASNPNTGELFF.

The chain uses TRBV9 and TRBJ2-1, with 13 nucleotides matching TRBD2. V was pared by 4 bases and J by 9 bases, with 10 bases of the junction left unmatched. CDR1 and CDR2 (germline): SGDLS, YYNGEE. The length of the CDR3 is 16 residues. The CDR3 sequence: CASSPTGTSGDIEQFF. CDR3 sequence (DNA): TGTGCCAGCAGCCCAACCGGGACTAGCGGGGACATTGAGCAGTTCTTC.

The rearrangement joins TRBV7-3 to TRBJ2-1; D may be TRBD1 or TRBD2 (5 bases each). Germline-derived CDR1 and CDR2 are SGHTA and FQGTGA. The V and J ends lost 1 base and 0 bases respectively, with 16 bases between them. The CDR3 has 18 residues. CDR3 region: CASSLIGGPSSSYNEQFF. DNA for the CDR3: TGTGCCAGCAGCTTAATTGGGGGACCCAGTAGCTCCTACAATGAGCAGTTCTTC.

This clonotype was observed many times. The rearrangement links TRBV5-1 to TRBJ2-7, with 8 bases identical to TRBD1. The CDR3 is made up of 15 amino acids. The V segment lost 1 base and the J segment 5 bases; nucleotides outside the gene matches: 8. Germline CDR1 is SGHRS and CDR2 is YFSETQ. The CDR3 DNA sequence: TGCGCCAGCAGCTTGCTGTGGACAGGGTCGGACGAGCAGTACTTC. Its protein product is CASSLLWTGSDEQYF.

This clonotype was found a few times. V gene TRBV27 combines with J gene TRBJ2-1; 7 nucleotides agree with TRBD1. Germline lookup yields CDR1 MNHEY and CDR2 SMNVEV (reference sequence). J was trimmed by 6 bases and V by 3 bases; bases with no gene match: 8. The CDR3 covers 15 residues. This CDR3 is CASSFLGQSLNEQFF. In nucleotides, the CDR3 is TGTGCCAGCAGTTTCTTGGGACAGAGCCTCAATGAGCAGTTCTTC.

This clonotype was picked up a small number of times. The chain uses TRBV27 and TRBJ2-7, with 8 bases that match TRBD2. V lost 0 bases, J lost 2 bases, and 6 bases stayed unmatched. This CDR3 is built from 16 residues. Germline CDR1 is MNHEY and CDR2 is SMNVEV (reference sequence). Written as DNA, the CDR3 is TGTGCCAGCAGTTTATCAGCGGGAGAGCAAACCTACGAGCAGTACTTC. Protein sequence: CASSLSAGEQTYEQYF.

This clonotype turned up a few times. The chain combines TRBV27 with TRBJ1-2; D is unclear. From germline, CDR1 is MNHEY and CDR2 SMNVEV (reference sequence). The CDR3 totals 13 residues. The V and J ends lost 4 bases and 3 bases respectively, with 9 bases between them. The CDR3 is CASSSFGDYGYTF. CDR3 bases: TGTGCCAGCAGTTCGTTCGGGGACTATGGCTACACCTTC.

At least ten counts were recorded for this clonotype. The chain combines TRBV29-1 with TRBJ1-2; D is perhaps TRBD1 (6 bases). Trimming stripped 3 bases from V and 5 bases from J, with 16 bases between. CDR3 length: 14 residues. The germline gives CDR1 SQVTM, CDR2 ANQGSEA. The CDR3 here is CSVERGGLGYGYTF. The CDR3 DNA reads TGCAGCGTTGAGCGCGGGGGCCTCGGATATGGCTACACCTTC.

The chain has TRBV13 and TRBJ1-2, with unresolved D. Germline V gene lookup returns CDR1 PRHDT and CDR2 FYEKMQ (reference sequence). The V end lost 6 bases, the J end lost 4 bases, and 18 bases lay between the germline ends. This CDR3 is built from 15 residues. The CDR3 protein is CASRWGGPGSYGYTF. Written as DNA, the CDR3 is TGTGCCAGCAGATGGGGAGGCCCGGGGAGCTATGGCTACACCTTC. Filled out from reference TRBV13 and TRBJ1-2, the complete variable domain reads AAGVIQSPRHLIKEKRETATLKCYPIPRHDTVYWYQQGPGQDPQFLISFYEKMQSDKGSIPDRFSAQQFSDYHSELNMSSLELGDSALYFCASRWGGPGSYGYTFGSGTRLTVV.

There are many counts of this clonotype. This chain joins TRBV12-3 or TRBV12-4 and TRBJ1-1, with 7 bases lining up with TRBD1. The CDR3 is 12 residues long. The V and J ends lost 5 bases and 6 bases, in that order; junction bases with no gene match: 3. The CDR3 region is CASSTGEAEAFF. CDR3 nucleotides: TGTGCCAGCAGTACAGGGGAGGCTGAAGCTTTCTTT.

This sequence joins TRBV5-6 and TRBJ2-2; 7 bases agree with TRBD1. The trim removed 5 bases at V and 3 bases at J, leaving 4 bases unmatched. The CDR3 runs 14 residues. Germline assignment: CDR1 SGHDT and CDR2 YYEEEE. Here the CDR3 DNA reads TGTGCCAGCAGACTTACAGGGGACACCGGGGAGCTGTTTTTT. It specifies CASRLTGDTGELFF.

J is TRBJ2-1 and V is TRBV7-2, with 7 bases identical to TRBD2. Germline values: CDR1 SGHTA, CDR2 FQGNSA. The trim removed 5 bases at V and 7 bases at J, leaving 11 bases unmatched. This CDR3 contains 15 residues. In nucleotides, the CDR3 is TGTGCCAGCAGCCATTCCGGGACTACCAGAAATGAGCAGTTCTTC. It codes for CASSHSGTTRNEQFF.

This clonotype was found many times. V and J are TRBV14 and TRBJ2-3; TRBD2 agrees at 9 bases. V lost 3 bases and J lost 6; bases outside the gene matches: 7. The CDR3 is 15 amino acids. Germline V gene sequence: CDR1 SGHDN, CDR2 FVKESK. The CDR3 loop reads CASSQTSGLWDTQYF. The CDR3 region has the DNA TGTGCCAGCAGCCAGACTAGCGGACTCTGGGATACGCAGTATTTT.

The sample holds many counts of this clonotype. The CDR3 DNA follows: TGTGCCAGCAGTGAGGGACTAGGGCCAGATACGCAGTATTTT. It yields the protein CASSEGLGPDTQYF. The chain couples TRBV2 to TRBJ2-3, with 8 bases fitting TRBD2. This CDR3 region has 14 residues. CDR1 SNHLY and CDR2 FYNNEI come from the germline V gene. V trimming: 3 bases; J trimming: 4 bases; junction bases outside the gene matches: 3.

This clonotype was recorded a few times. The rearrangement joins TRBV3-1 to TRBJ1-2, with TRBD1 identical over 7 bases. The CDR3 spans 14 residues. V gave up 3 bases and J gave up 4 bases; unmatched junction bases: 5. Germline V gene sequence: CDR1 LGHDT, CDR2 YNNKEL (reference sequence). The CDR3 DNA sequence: TGTGCCAGCAGCCAGGCCGGGACAGCCTATGGCTACACCTTC. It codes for CASSQAGTAYGYTF. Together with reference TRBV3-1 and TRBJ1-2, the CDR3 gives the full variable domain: DTAVSQTPKYLVTQMGNDKSIKCEQNLGHDTMYWYKQDSKKFLKIMFSYNNKELIINETVPNRFSPKSPDKAHLNLHINSLELGDSAVYFCASSQAGTAYGYTFGSGTRLTVV.

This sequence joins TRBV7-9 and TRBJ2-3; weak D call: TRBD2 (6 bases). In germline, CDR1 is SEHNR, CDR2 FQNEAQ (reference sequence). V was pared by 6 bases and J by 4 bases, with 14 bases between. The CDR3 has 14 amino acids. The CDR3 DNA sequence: TGTGCCAGCAGGCCGACTAGTTTGGCAGATACGCAGTATTTT. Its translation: CASRPTSLADTQYF.

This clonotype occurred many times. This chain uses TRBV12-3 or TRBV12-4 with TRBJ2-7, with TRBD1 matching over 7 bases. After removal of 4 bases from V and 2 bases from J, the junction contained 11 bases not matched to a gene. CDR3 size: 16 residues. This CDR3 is CASSSLGTDPTYEQYF. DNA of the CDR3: TGTGCCAGCAGTTCCCTCGGGACAGACCCCACCTACGAGCAGTACTTC.

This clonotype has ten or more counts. In nucleotides, the CDR3 is TGCGCCAGCAGCCCGACGACAACTAGCAATCAGCCCCAGCATTTT. It is translated as CASSPTTTSNQPQHF. The chain employs TRBV4-3 and TRBJ1-5; the D is unclear. This CDR3 spans 15 amino acids. Looked up from germline, CDR1 is LGHNA and CDR2 is YSLEER. The V gene lost 4 bases and the J gene lost 0 bases, with 10 bases spanning the gap.